Shown below are 25 T cell receptor beta chains from a single sample sequenced in a study of cytotoxic CD8 clonotypes in ibrutinib-treated CLL. TCRdb's table, derived via immunoSEQ multiplex PCR, lists solely in-frame clones and lacks some. The sample lists tens of thousands of clones, roughly 80% occurring once. The sample consisted of PBMCs, taken before ibrutinib treatment. The receptors come from a human donor with chronic lymphocytic leukemia.

This clone was detected once. The gene calls are TRBV19 and TRBJ2-1; maybe TRBD1 (6 bases). The CDR3 has 13 amino acids. Trimming stripped 6 bases from V and 12 bases from J, with 18 bases between. The V gene's germline CDR1 is LNHDA and CDR2 SQIVND (reference sequence). The CDR3 loop reads CASRATGIPLQFF. CDR3 in DNA: TGTGCCAGTAGGGCAACAGGGATCCCCTTGCAGTTCTTC.

This chain connects TRBV6-5 to TRBJ1-2; tentatively, D is TRBD1 (6 bases). Germline CDR1 and CDR2: MNHEY and SVGAGI. The CDR3 consists of 15 residues. Deletions cut 5 bases from V and 0 bases from J, with 13 bases between. The CDR3 nucleotides are TGTGCCAGCAGTCGGGACACCTCTTCTAACTATGGCTACACCTTC. As protein: CASSRDTSSNYGYTF.

The chain couples TRBV5-1 to TRBJ1-2; D not certain. CDR3 length equals 14 residues. CDR1 is SGHRS, CDR2 YFSETQ, per germline. V was trimmed by 4 bases and J by 8 bases, leaving 18 bases between them. Written as DNA, the CDR3 is TGCGCCAGCAGCCCACCAGCGAGCGAGGAAGGCTACACCTTC. Its protein product is CASSPPASEEGYTF.

This chain joins TRBV5-1 and TRBJ2-3, with TRBD2 matching over 7 bases. Trimming took 4 bases from V and 4 from J; bases not matched to a gene: 6. Germline V gene sequence: CDR1 SGHRS, CDR2 YFSETQ. CDR3 length equals 14 residues. The CDR3 loop is CASSDPREADTQYF. The CDR3 DNA is TGCGCCAGCAGCGATCCCCGGGAGGCAGATACGCAGTATTTT. Variable domain in full (rest from reference TRBV5-1 and TRBJ2-3): KAGVTQTPRYLIKTRGQQVTLSCSPISGHRSVSWYQQTPGQGLQFLFEYFSETQRNKGNFPGRFSGRQFSNSRSEMNVSTLELGDSALYLCASSDPREADTQYFGPGTRLTVL.

The J gene is TRBJ1-2, the V gene TRBV5-8; D is unclear. Trimming cost V 4 bases and J 1 base, with 8 bases left between them. The CDR3 contains 13 residues. Germline lookup yields CDR1 SGHTS and CDR2 YDEGEE. The CDR3 DNA is TGTGCCAGCAGCAACGGGGTTAACTATGGCTACACCTTC. Protein sequence: CASSNGVNYGYTF.

This chain links TRBV6-6 with TRBJ1-5, with D unresolved. The V end lost 6 bases, the J end lost 1 base, and 13 bases lay between the germline ends. The CDR3 spans 15 residues. From germline, CDR1 is MNHNY and CDR2 SVGAGI (reference sequence). CDR3 in DNA: TGTGCCAGCAGACTATCGAAAAACAGCAATCAGCCCCAGCATTTT. It is translated as CASRLSKNSNQPQHF.

The chain is built from TRBV6-5 and TRBJ2-1; either TRBD1 or TRBD2 may fit D (5 bases each). The CDR3 runs to 14 residues. Germline V gene sequence: CDR1 MNHEY, CDR2 SVGAGI. The V and J ends lost 0 bases and 10 bases respectively, with 13 bases between them. CDR3 region: CASSYSGGQKEQFF. DNA of the CDR3: TGTGCCAGCAGTTACTCTGGGGGTCAGAAAGAGCAGTTCTTC.

The chain couples TRBV19 to TRBJ2-3; the D gene is possibly TRBD2 (5 bases). CDR1 is LNHDA and CDR2 is SQIVND in the germline V gene (reference sequence). CDR3 length: 15 residues. Trimming removed 5 bases from V and 4 bases from J, with 16 bases in between. CDR3 loop: CASSPRGGSSDTQYF. CDR3 nucleotide sequence: TGTGCCAGTAGTCCCCGAGGAGGTTCGTCAGATACGCAGTATTTT.

Written as DNA, the CDR3 is TGTGCCAGCAGTATAAACGACGGTAGCAATCAGCCCCAGCATTTT. Translated, it gives CASSINDGSNQPQHF. The V and J genes are TRBV28 and TRBJ1-5; D uncertain. Per germline, CDR1 MDHEN and CDR2 SYDVKM. Trimming cost V 5 bases and J 0 bases, with 11 bases left between them. This CDR3 has 15 amino acids.

The chain recombines TRBV5-8 with TRBJ1-3; D unclear. Germline lookup yields CDR1 SGHTS and CDR2 YDEGEE. V lost 0 bases and J 0 bases, leaving 10 bases between the germline ends. The CDR3 length is 16 residues. This chain's CDR3 is CASSLGQVPSGNTIYF. CDR3 DNA: TGTGCCAGCAGCTTGGGGCAGGTCCCCTCTGGAAACACCATATATTTT.

The J gene is TRBJ2-4, the V gene TRBV18; D perhaps matches TRBD2 (5 bases). V dropped 0 bases and J dropped 7 bases, with 7 bases sitting between them. Germline V gene data show CDR1 as KGHSH and CDR2 as LQKENI. This CDR3 has 13 amino acids. For the CDR3, the DNA is TGTGCCAGCTCACCACCGAGGGTTAACATTCAGTACTTC. The encoded protein is CASSPPRVNIQYF. Looking up the rest from reference TRBV18 and TRBJ2-4 gives the full variable domain: NAGVMQNPRHLVRRRGQEARLRCSPMKGHSHVYWYRQLPEEGLKFMVYLQKENIIDESGMPKERFSAEFPKEGPSILRIQQVVRGDSAAYFCASSPPRVNIQYFGAGTRLSVL.

The V and J genes are TRBV21-1 and TRBJ1-2; TRBD1 reflects the table's D call only, with no check against the DNA. TRBV21-1 is a listed pseudogene. This CDR3 contains 16 residues. CDR3 in amino acids: CASSKGARIDNYGYTF. The CDR3 nucleotides are TGTGCCAGCAGCAAAGGTGCCAGGATCGACAACTATGGCTACACCTTC.

This chain connects TRBV13 to TRBJ1-1; D is perhaps TRBD1 (6 bases). Germline V gives CDR1 PRHDT, CDR2 FYEKMQ (reference sequence). Trimming stripped 5 bases from V and 4 bases from J, with 20 bases between. The length of the CDR3 is 16 residues. The CDR3 protein is CASSLGGLGQSTEAFF. CDR3 bases: TGTGCCAGCAGCCTCGGGGGGCTGGGGCAGAGCACTGAAGCTTTCTTT.

The chain couples TRBV6-5 to TRBJ1-5; D perhaps matches TRBD1 (6 bases). Germline V gene data show CDR1 as MNHEY and CDR2 as SVGAGI. Trimming removed 8 bases from V and 0 bases from J, with 14 bases in between. The CDR3 consists of 15 residues. CDR3 loop: CASRSGTHSNQPQHF. The CDR3 DNA reads TGTGCCAGCCGTTCTGGGACACATAGCAATCAGCCCCAGCATTTT.

This clone is a singleton in its sample. The chain recombines TRBV30 with TRBJ2-1, with 7 bases fitting TRBD2. The V gene's germline CDR1 is GTSNPN and CDR2 SVGIG (reference sequence). V lost 1 base and J lost 0; bases outside the gene matches: 3. CDR3 length equals 15 residues. The chain's CDR3 is CAWSAGGSSYNEQFF. The CDR3 DNA follows: TGTGCCTGGAGTGCTGGCGGGAGCTCCTACAATGAGCAGTTCTTC.

This chain links TRBV6-6 with TRBJ1-5; D is unresolved. V was pared by 3 bases and J by 6 bases, with 12 bases between. The germline V gene encodes CDR1 MNHNY and CDR2 SVGAGI (reference sequence). The length of the CDR3 is 14 residues. The CDR3 loop is CASSYPTLAQPQHF. The CDR3, as DNA: TGTGCCAGCAGTTATCCCACACTCGCTCAGCCCCAGCATTTT.

A single count supports this clone. The V call is TRBV7-9, the J call TRBJ1-3; D call uncertain. CDR3 size: 12 residues. In germline, CDR1 is SEHNR, CDR2 FQNEAQ (reference sequence). With 3 bases removed from V and 4 bases from J, the gap between germline ends came to 4 bases. CDR3 DNA sequence: TGTGCCAGCAGCTTGGAAGGAAACACCATATATTTT. Protein product: CASSLEGNTIYF.

This clone was seen a handful of times. The chain has TRBV5-1 and TRBJ1-2; the D is unclear. This CDR3 region has 15 residues. Germline V CDR1 and CDR2: SGHRS, YFSETQ. V was shortened by 0 bases and J by 4 bases, with 13 bases between the two germline ends. CDR3: CASSLENPGGYGYTF. DNA of the CDR3: TGCGCCAGCAGCTTGGAAAATCCGGGCGGCTATGGCTACACCTTC.

The chain has TRBV4-3 and TRBJ1-2; D may be TRBD1 (6 bases). This CDR3 comprises 15 residues. V was pared by 1 base and J by 4 bases, with 13 bases between. In germline, CDR1 is LGHNA, CDR2 YSLEER. The CDR3 DNA reads TGCGCCAGCAGCCAAGGGCACAGGGTGAGCTATGGCTACACCTTC. Its translation: CASSQGHRVSYGYTF.

The J gene is TRBJ1-2, the V gene TRBV7-3; D may be TRBD1 (5 bases). The CDR3 runs to 16 residues. V shed 3 bases and J shed 1 base, with 15 bases lying between them. Germline V lookup: CDR1 SGHTA, CDR2 FQGTGA. For the CDR3, the DNA is TGTGCCAGCAGCTTCTCCGACAGACCTAGTAACTATGGCTACACCTTC. As protein: CASSFSDRPSNYGYTF.

The V and J genes are TRBV13 and TRBJ2-7; D is perhaps TRBD2 (5 bases). Trimming took 6 bases from V and 3 from J, leaving 12 bases between them. The CDR3 runs 13 residues. Germline CDR1 PRHDT, CDR2 FYEKMQ (reference sequence). The CDR3 nucleotides read TGTGCCAGCAGGGGCGGGCCAAGCTACGAGCAGTACTTC. Its translation: CASRGGPSYEQYF.

This clone showed up just once. The chain joins TRBV5-4 to TRBJ1-6; unclear D gene. Trimming removed 4 bases from V and 0 bases from J, with 11 bases in between. The germline gives CDR1 SGHNT, CDR2 YYREEE (reference sequence). The CDR3 totals 16 residues. The CDR3 DNA sequence: TGTGCCAGCAGCCCCCCGGGAGGCTCCTATAATTCACCCCTCCACTTT. As protein: CASSPPGGSYNSPLHF. Combining the CDR3 with reference TRBV5-4 and TRBJ1-6 gives the whole variable domain ETGVTQSPTHLIKTRGQQVTLRCSSQSGHNTVSWYQQALGQGPQFIFQYYREEENGRGNFPPRFSGLQFPNYSSELNVNALELDDSALYLCASSPPGGSYNSPLHFGNGTRLTVT.

The V call is TRBV4-2, the J call TRBJ2-3, with 7 bases that match TRBD1. V lost 3 bases and J lost 5; bases outside the gene matches: 11. Germline V gene data show CDR1 as LGHNA and CDR2 as YNFKEQ. The CDR3 runs 16 residues. The CDR3, as DNA: TGTGCCAGCAGCCACACACAGGGGATTTATGGAGATACGCAGTATTTT. It specifies CASSHTQGIYGDTQYF.

The rearrangement links TRBV6-1 to TRBJ2-7; 10 nucleotides agree with TRBD1. The CDR3 length is 15 residues. The germline V gene encodes CDR1 MNHNS and CDR2 SASEGT. The V and J ends lost 4 bases and 2 bases, in that order; junction bases with no gene match: 5. The CDR3 nucleotides are TGTGCCAGCAGTGGGGCGGGACAGGGGACCTACGAGCAGTACTTC. This encodes CASSGAGQGTYEQYF.

The chain recombines TRBV9 with TRBJ2-2, with TRBD1 identical over 7 bases. This CDR3 contains 14 residues. With 3 bases clipped from V and 2 bases from J, the junction kept 1 base outside the gene matches. Germline loops: CDR1 SGDLS, CDR2 YYNGEE. CDR3 sequence (DNA): TGTGCCAGCAGCGGGGACAGCAACACCGGGGAGCTGTTTTTT. It specifies CASSGDSNTGELFF.